This TCR beta chain derives from a study of T cells in Graves' hyperthyroidism and ophthalmopathy. General study points: Ophthalmopathy was told apart from stable hyperthyroidism by a 13 V-J model.

Template material for amplifying TCR beta CDR3 regions consisted of RNA transcripts. The HTBI primer set was used in a first-round RT-PCR of the TCR CDR3. TCRdb recomputed calls from the multiplex PCR reads with MiXCR, one row per CDR3 protein. This sample has roughly 380,000 distinct CDR3 sequences, with roughly an eighth found just once. Across 18 months, stable Graves' hyperthyroidism was marked by no progression to ophthalmopathy. Together with thyroid ultrasound, orbital computed tomography, serum thyroxine and TRAb, clinical symptoms were used for diagnoses. On this clonotype itself: Its antigen is not identified.

With 6 bases removed from V and 6 bases from J, the gap between germline ends came to 7 bases. This CDR3 contains 11 residues. Germline loops: CDR1 SNHLY, CDR2 FYNNEI. What was sequenced was blood. The chain uses TRBV2 and TRBJ2-3; no clear D gene. This receptor was taken from a woman under 30 with Graves' hyperthyroidism. The CDR3 DNA sequence: TGTGCCAGCAGCGTCAGTGATACGCAGTATTTT. Translation gives CASSVSDTQYF.